Listed below are T cell receptor beta chains from one sample, sequenced in a study of blood T cell repertoires in COVID-19. Data came from immunoSEQ multiplex PCR; TCRdb stores just in-frame clones and leaves some out. Of 170,000 or so clones in the sample, roughly 86% were seen once. The material sequenced was peripheral blood. The receptor source for this set is a man between 45 and 60 years old with active or convalescent COVID-19. Both conserved end residues are part of each CDR3. The order of the fields is V gene, clone size, J gene, D gene, CDR3 protein, CDR3 DNA. D genes are given only for firm matches. Clone size is given for some rows only: seen once, a few or many times, or a class if the clone is expanded.

TRBV3-1/TRBV3-2	few	TRBJ2-7	-	CASSQVIGLSPYEQYF	TGTGCCAGCAGCCAAGTAATAGGACTCTCACCCTACGAGCAGTACTTC
TRBV6-2/TRBV6-3	-	TRBJ2-7	-	CASSLLATHEQYF	TGTGCCAGCAGTCTACTAGCAACCCACGAGCAGTACTTC
TRBV7-3	-	TRBJ2-3	-	CASSPPGTDTQYF	TGTGCCAGCAGCCCGCCGGGCACAGATACGCAGTATTTT
TRBV30	-	TRBJ1-5	-	CAWSRREASNQPQHF	TGTGCCTGGAGCCGGAGAGAGGCCAGCAATCAGCCCCAGCATTTT
TRBV6-5	once	TRBJ1-5	TRBD1	CASSSLSRGGNQPQHF	TGTGCCAGCAGTTCGCTGAGCAGGGGGGGCAATCAGCCCCAGCATTTT
TRBV15	-	TRBJ2-5	-	CATSRNFQETQYF	TGTGCCACCAGCAGAAACTTCCAAGAGACCCAGTACTTC
TRBV6-4	-	TRBJ1-2	TRBD1	CASSDSGTGRNYTF	TGTGCCAGCAGTGACTCCGGGACAGGGAGGAACTACACCTTC
TRBV3-1/TRBV3-2	once	TRBJ2-7	-	CASSQMGASGEQYF	TGTGCCAGCAGCCAAATGGGGGCCTCGGGGGAGCAGTACTTC
TRBV30	-	TRBJ1-4	TRBD1	CAWSPGTGHYEKLFF	TGTGCCTGGAGTCCGGGGACAGGCCATTATGAAAAACTGTTTTTT
TRBV9	-	TRBJ2-3	TRBD2	CASSGGLAGGTDTQYF	TGTGCCAGCAGCGGAGGTCTAGCGGGAGGAACAGATACGCAGTATTTT
TRBV6-5	-	TRBJ2-7	TRBD1	CASSYSGTGVNEQYF	TGTGCCAGCAGTTACTCGGGGACAGGGGTCAACGAGCAGTACTTC
TRBV4-3	-	TRBJ1-1	TRBD1	CASSQYRGLTEAFF	TGCGCCAGCAGCCAATACAGGGGGCTCACTGAAGCTTTCTTT
TRBV19	once	TRBJ1-1	-	CASSPTGRGEATEAFF	TGTGCCAGTAGCCCGACCGGACGAGGGGAGGCCACTGAAGCTTTCTTT
TRBV6-1	many	TRBJ1-5	TRBD1	CASSALGQGRNQPQHF	TGTGCCAGCAGTGCCCTAGGACAGGGCCGAAATCAGCCCCAGCATTTT
TRBV5-1	-	TRBJ1-1	TRBD1	CASSQRTGVTEAFF	TGCGCCAGCAGCCAACGGACAGGGGTCACTGAAGCTTTCTTT
TRBV6-5	-	TRBJ2-1	-	CASNPSGYDEQFF	TGTGCCAGCAATCCCTCGGGGTACGATGAGCAGTTCTTC
TRBV2	-	TRBJ2-1	-	CASSEAYLFSASYNEQFF	TGTGCCAGCAGTGAAGCTTACCTGTTTAGCGCCTCCTACAATGAGCAGTTCTTC
TRBV5-6	few	TRBJ1-6	-	CASSLLAVINSPLHF	TGTGCCAGCAGCTTGTTGGCAGTCATAAATTCACCCCTCCACTTT
TRBV6-2/TRBV6-3	-	TRBJ2-4	TRBD1	CASSYSGTGGIWGFKNIQYF	TGTGCCAGCAGTTACTCCGGGACAGGGGGCATTTGGGGATTTAAAAACATTCAGTACTTC
TRBV3-1/TRBV3-2	-	TRBJ2-1	TRBD2	CASILSGGANNEQFF	TGTGCCAGCATCTTGAGCGGGGGGGCCAACAATGAGCAGTTCTTC
TRBV7-2	-	TRBJ2-7	-	CASSPHWMRSYEQYF	TGTGCCAGCAGCCCCCACTGGATGCGGTCCTACGAGCAGTACTTC
TRBV28	-	TRBJ2-5	TRBD1	CASSSLPGQSLAPMKTQYF	TGTGCCAGCAGTTCACTGCCGGGACAGAGTCTAGCACCTATGAAGACCCAGTACTTC
TRBV11-2	-	TRBJ2-4	-	CASSLDFANIQYF	TGTGCCAGCAGCTTAGATTTCGCGAACATTCAGTACTTC
TRBV27	-	TRBJ2-7	-	CASSSHVGAVPGEQYF	TGTGCCAGCAGTTCCCACGTGGGAGCCGTCCCTGGGGAGCAGTACTTC
TRBV15	once	TRBJ1-5	TRBD1	CATSSGQGAGNQPQHF	TGTGCCACCAGCAGTGGACAGGGAGCGGGCAATCAGCCCCAGCATTTT
TRBV5-4	-	TRBJ2-5	TRBD2	CASSFETSGQETQYF	TGTGCCAGCAGCTTCGAGACTAGCGGCCAAGAGACCCAGTACTTC
TRBV2	few	TRBJ2-1	TRBD2	CASRELTSGRYNEQFF	TGTGCCAGCCGCGAACTGACTAGCGGGCGGTACAATGAGCAGTTCTTC
TRBV6-5	few	TRBJ1-6	-	CASSYSLWAANSPLHF	TGTGCCAGCAGTTACTCCCTGTGGGCAGCTAATTCACCCCTCCACTTT
TRBV9	-	TRBJ2-1	-	CASSNSPTEYNEQFF	TGTGCCAGCAGTAATAGCCCTACCGAATACAATGAGCAGTTCTTC
TRBV19	-	TRBJ2-5	TRBD2	CASSRRGERPAGGQETQYF	TGTGCCAGTAGCCGCAGGGGAGAGAGGCCAGCGGGGGGCCAAGAGACCCAGTACTTC
TRBV6-5	-	TRBJ2-5	TRBD2	CASHQPGLVSQYF	TGTGCCAGCCACCAACCGGGACTAGTTTCCCAGTACTTC